The following is a TCR beta chain sequence with its context. Antigen unknown. The data stem from a study of T cell responses to AZD1222 COVID-19 vaccine. Clones were read by immunoSEQ multiplex PCR, and TCRdb kept only the in-frame ones, dropping some. The profile shows 150,000 or so clones, roughly 93% of them singletons. Overall study results and limits: At baseline, just 6 or 7 AZD1222 recipients tested seropositive.

The source is an adult who received the AZD1222 COVID-19 vaccine. The sample here was peripheral blood, taken 28 days after the second AZD1222 dose.

For the CDR3, the DNA is TGTGCCAGCAGGGGTGACAGGGCTGGGGAAGAGACCCAGTACTTC. It encodes CASRGDRAGEETQYF. V gene TRBV2 combines with J gene TRBJ2-5; TRBD1 matches at 7 bases. The ends lost 6 bases at V and 3 bases at J; junction bases unmatched: 10. CDR1 and CDR2 (germline): SNHLY, FYNNEI. CDR3 size: 15 residues.